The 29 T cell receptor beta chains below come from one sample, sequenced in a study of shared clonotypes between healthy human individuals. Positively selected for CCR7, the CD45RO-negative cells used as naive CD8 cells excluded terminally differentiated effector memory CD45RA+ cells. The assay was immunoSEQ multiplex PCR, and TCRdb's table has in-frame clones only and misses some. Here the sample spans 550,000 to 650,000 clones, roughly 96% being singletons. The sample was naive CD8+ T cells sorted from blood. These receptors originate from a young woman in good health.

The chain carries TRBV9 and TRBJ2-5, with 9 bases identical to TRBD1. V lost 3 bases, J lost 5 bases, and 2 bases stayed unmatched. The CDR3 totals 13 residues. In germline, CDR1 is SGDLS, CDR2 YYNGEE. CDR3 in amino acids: CASSGTGGETQYF. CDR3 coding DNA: TGTGCCAGCAGCGGCACAGGGGGCGAGACCCAGTACTTC.

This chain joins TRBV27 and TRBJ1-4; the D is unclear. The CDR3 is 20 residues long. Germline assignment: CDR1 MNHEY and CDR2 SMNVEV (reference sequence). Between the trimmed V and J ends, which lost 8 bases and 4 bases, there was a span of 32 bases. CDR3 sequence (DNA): TGTGCCAGCGGACGGGCCTTCCCCGTACCGAACTGGACGGTTAATGAAAAACTGTTTTTT. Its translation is CASGRAFPVPNWTVNEKLFF.

The CDR3 region has the DNA TGTGCCAGCAGCTTATCACAGGGTGATACAGATACGCAGTATTTT. Its translation is CASSLSQGDTDTQYF. The chain is built from TRBV7-9 and TRBJ2-3; TRBD1 is a possible D gene (6 bases). Trimming left V 2 bases short and J 3 bases short, with 12 bases between. The CDR3 consists of 15 residues. Germline values: CDR1 SEHNR, CDR2 FQNEAQ (reference sequence).

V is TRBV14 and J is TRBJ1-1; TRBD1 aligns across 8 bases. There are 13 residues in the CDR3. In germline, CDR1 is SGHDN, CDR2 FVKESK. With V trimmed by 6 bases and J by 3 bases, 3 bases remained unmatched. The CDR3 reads CASSRRGHTEAFF. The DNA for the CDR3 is TGTGCCAGCAGTCGCAGGGGGCACACTGAAGCTTTCTTT.

CDR3 amino acids: CASSLAAGGNNEQFF. CDR3 DNA sequence: TGTGCCAGCAGCTTAGCAGCGGGAGGGAACAATGAGCAGTTCTTC. V gene TRBV7-8 combines with J gene TRBJ2-1; 10 nucleotides align to TRBD2. Germline V gene sequence: CDR1 SGHVS, CDR2 FQNEAQ. This CDR3 has 15 residues. After removal of 0 bases from V and 5 bases from J, the junction contained 1 base not matched to a gene.

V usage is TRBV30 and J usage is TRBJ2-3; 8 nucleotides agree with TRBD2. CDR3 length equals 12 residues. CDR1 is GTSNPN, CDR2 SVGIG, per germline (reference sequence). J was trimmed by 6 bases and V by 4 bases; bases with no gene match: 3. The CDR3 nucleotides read TGTGCCTGGAACACGGGGGGGGATACGCAGTATTTT. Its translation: CAWNTGGDTQYF.

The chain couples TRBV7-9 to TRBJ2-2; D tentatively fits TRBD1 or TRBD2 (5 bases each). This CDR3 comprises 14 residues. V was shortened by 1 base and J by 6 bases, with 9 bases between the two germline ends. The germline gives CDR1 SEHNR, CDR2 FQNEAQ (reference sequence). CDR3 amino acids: CASSLDQGPGELFF. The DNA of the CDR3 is TGTGCCAGCAGCTTAGATCAGGGACCCGGGGAGCTGTTTTTT.

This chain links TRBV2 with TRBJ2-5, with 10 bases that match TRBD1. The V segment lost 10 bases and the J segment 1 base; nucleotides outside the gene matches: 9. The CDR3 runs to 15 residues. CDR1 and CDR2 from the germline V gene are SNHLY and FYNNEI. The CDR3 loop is CATDRGQLLQETQYF. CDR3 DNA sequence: TGTGCCACAGACAGGGGGCAACTCCTCCAAGAGACCCAGTACTTC.

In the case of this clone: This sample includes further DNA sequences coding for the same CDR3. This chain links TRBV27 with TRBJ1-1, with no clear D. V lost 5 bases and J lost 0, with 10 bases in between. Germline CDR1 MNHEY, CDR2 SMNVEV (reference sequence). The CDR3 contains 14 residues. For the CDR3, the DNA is TGTGCCAGCAGTCTTTTTGGGTTGAACACTGAAGCTTTCTTT. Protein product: CASSLFGLNTEAFF.

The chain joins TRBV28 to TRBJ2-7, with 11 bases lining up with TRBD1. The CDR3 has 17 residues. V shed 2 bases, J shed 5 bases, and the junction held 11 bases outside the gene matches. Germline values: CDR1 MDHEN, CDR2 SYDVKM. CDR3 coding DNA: TGTGCCAGCAGTTTAAACAGAATCGGGACAGGGGGTAACGAGCAGTACTTC. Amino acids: CASSLNRIGTGGNEQYF.

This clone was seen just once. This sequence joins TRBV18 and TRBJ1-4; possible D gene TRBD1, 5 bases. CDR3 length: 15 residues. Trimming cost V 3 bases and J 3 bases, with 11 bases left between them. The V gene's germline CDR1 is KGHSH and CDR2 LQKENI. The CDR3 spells CASSPHGTANEKLFF. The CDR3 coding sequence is TGTGCCAGCTCACCTCACGGGACGGCTAATGAAAAACTGTTTTTT.

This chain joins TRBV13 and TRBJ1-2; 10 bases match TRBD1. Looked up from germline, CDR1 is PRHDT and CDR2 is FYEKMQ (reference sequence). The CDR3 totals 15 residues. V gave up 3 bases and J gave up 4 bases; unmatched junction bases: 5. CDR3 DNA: TGTGCCAGCAGCTTCGGGACAGGGGTTGTCTATGGCTACACCTTC. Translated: CASSFGTGVVYGYTF.

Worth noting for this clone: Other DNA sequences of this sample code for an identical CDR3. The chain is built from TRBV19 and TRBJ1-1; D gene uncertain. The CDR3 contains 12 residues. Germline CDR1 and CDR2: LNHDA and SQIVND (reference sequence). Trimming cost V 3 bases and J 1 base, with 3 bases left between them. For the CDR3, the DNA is TGTGCCAGTAGTATCGAGAACACTGAAGCTTTCTTT. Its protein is CASSIENTEAFF.

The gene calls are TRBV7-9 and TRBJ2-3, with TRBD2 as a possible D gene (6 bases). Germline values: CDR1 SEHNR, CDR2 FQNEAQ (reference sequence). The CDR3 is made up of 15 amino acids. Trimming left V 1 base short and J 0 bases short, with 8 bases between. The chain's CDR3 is CASSLVAGSTDTQYF. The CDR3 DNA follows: TGTGCCAGCAGCTTAGTGGCGGGAAGCACAGATACGCAGTATTTT.

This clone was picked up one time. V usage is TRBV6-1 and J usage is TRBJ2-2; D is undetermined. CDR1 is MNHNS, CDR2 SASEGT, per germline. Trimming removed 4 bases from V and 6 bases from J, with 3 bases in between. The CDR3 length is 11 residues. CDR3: CASSASGELFF. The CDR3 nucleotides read TGTGCCAGCAGTGCCTCCGGGGAGCTGTTTTTT.

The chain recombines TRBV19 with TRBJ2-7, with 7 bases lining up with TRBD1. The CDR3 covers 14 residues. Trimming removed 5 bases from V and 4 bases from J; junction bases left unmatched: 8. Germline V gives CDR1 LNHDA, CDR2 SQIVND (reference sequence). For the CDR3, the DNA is TGTGCCAGTAGTTATGGCTCAGGGGGTTACGAGCAGTACTTC. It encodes CASSYGSGGYEQYF.

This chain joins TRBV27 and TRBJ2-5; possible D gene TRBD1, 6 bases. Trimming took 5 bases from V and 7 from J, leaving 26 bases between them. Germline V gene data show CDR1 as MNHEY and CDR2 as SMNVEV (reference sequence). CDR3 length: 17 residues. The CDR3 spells CASSKGPGESQGATQYF. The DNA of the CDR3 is TGTGCCAGCAGTAAGGGACCAGGCGAGTCACAGGGAGCGACCCAGTACTTC.

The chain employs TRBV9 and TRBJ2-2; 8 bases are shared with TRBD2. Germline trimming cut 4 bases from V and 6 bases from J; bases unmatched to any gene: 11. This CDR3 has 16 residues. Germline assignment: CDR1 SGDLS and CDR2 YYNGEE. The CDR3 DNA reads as TGTGCCAGCAGCACAAGACGGGAGGGAGGGGCCGGGGAGCTGTTTTTT. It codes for CASSTRREGGAGELFF.

CDR3 residues: CASSPQAGEYGYTF. In DNA, the CDR3 is TGTGCCAGCAGTCCCCAGGCAGGGGAATATGGCTACACCTTC. This rearrangement joins TRBV27 to TRBJ1-2; possibly TRBD1 for D (6 bases). Trimming took off 5 bases at V and 5 bases at J, with 15 bases between the two ends. The germline V gene encodes CDR1 MNHEY and CDR2 SMNVEV (reference sequence). This CDR3 contains 14 residues.

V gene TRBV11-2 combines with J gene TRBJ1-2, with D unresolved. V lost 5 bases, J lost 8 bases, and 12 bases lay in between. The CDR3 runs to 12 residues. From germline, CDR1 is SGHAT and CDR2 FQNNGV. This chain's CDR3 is CASSLRTGGYTF. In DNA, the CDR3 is TGTGCCAGCAGCCTACGAACGGGGGGCTACACCTTC.

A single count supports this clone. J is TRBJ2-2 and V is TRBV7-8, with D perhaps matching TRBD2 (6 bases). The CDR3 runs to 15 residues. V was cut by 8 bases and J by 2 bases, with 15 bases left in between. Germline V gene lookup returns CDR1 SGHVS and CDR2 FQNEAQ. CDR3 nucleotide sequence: TGTGCCAGCCGCACCCTCGGGGGTAACACCGGGGAGCTGTTTTTT. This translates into CASRTLGGNTGELFF.

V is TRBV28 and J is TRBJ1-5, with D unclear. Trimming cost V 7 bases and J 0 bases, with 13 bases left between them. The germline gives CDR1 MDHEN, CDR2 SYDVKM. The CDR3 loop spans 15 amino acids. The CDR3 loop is CASTLGVSSNQPQHF. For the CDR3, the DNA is TGTGCCAGCACCCTAGGTGTGAGTAGCAATCAGCCCCAGCATTTT.

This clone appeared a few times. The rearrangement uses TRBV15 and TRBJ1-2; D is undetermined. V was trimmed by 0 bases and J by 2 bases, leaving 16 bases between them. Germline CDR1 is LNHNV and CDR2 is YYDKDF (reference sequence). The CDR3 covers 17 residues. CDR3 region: CATSRDASTLTNYGYTF. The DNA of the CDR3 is TGTGCCACCAGCAGAGATGCGTCGACACTGACAAACTATGGCTACACCTTC.

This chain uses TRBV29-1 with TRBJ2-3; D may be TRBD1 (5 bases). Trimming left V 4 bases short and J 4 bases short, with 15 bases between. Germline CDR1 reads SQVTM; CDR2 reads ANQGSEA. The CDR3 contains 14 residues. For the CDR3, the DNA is TGCAGCGTTGTAGGGGATGAGGTCGCAGATACGCAGTATTTT. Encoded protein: CSVVGDEVADTQYF.

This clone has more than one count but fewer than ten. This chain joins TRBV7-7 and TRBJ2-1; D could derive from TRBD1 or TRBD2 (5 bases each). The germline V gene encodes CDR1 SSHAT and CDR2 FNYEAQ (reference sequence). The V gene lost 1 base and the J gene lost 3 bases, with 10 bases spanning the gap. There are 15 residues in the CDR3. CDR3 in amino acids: CASSLGDPFYNEQFF. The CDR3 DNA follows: TGTGCCAGCAGCTTAGGGGACCCATTCTACAATGAGCAGTTCTTC.

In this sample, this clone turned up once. The CDR3 bases are TGTGCCAGCAGTTCAAGGGACAGCTATAGCAATCAGCCCCAGCATTTT. Amino acids: CASSSRDSYSNQPQHF. The chain carries TRBV28 and TRBJ1-5, with TRBD1 matching over 7 bases. The CDR3 spans 16 residues. From germline, CDR1 is MDHEN and CDR2 SYDVKM. Trimming cost V 4 bases and J 0 bases; bases outside gene matches: 6.

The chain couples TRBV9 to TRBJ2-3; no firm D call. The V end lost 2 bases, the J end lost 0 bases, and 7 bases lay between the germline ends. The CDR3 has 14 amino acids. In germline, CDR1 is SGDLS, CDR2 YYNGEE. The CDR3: CASSVSSSTDTQYF. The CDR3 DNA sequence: TGTGCCAGCAGCGTGAGTTCTAGCACAGATACGCAGTATTTT.

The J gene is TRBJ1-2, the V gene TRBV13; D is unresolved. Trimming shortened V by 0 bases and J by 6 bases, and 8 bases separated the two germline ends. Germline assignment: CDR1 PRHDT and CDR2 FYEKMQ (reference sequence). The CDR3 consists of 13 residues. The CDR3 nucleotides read TGTGCCAGCAGCTTAGGAATCCAGGATGGCTACACCTTC. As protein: CASSLGIQDGYTF.

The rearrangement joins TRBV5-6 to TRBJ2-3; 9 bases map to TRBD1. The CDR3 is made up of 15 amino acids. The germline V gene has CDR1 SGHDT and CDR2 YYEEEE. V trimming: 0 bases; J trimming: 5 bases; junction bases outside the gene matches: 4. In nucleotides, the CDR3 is TGTGCCAGCAGCTTGGGGACAGGGGCGGGAGATACGCAGTATTTT. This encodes CASSLGTGAGDTQYF.